This TCR beta chain appears in the sequencing data of a study of blood T cells in healthy people across ages. Only a few counts were recorded for this clonotype. Alongside a J-beta primer mix, a sample-barcoded 5' primer served in a second PCR lasting roughly 7 to 11 cycles. From the 5' RACE reads, TCRdb called clonotypes with MiXCR, one entry per CDR3 protein. Found here are about 930,000 distinct CDR3 sequences, around 29% of them singletons; the top ten hold about a tenth. In addition, the sample was reused for a study of T cells of mothers and their children.

This clonotype originated in a woman in her thirties or forties in good health. The sample comprised blood.

The CDR3 nucleotides read TGTGCCAGCAGCTTAGCAGGTTCAGCGGGGGGTTACAATGAGCAGTTCTTC. Encoded protein: CASSLAGSAGGYNEQFF. The chain links TRBV7-2 to TRBJ2-1, with TRBD2 identical over 9 bases. Germline V gives CDR1 SGHTA, CDR2 FQGNSA. V gave up 0 bases and J gave up 4 bases; unmatched junction bases: 7. This CDR3 has 17 residues. Using reference TRBV7-2 and TRBJ2-1 for the parts outside the CDR3, the full variable domain is GAGVSQSPSNKVTEKGKDVELRCDPISGHTALYWYRQSLGQGLEFLIYFQGNSAPDKSGLPSDRFSAERTGGSVSTLTIQRTQQEDSAVYLCASSLAGSAGGYNEQFFGPGTRLTVL.